Listed here are 25 T cell receptor beta chains from one sample, sequenced in a study of blood T cell repertoires in COVID-19. Generated by immunoSEQ multiplex PCR, the TCRdb table keeps only in-frame clones and is missing some. Of some 170,000 clones listed, about four fifths were seen once; the top ten hold 9.5% to 11%. The sequenced sample was peripheral blood. These receptors came from a man aged 55 to 69 with active or convalescent COVID-19.

This rearrangement joins TRBV18 to TRBJ1-2; D is possibly TRBD1 (6 bases). V was cut by 5 bases and J by 3 bases, with 16 bases left in between. The CDR3 consists of 15 residues. The V gene's germline CDR1 is KGHSH and CDR2 LQKENI. CDR3 nucleotide sequence: TGTGCCAGCTCATCGAACAGGGCTCAGGACTATGGCTACACCTTC. It yields the protein CASSSNRAQDYGYTF.

The chain uses TRBV18 and TRBJ2-1; tentatively, D is TRBD1 (5 bases). Germline V gene lookup returns CDR1 KGHSH and CDR2 LQKENI. V was clipped by 6 bases and J by 2 bases, with 20 bases between them. The CDR3 is 17 residues long. The CDR3 DNA reads as TGTGCCAGCTCCCCCACCGTCGGACAAGGGGCCTACAATGAGCAGTTCTTC. Translation: CASSPTVGQGAYNEQFF. Combining the CDR3 with reference TRBV18 and TRBJ2-1 gives the whole variable domain NAGVMQNPRHLVRRRGQEARLRCSPMKGHSHVYWYRQLPEEGLKFMVYLQKENIIDESGMPKERFSAEFPKEGPSILRIQQVVRGDSAAYFCASSPTVGQGAYNEQFFGPGTRLTVL.

This clone has only a few counts. V and J are TRBV3-1 (or the pseudogene TRBV3-2) and TRBJ1-1; D is uncertain. CDR3 length: 12 amino acids. The germline CDR1 and CDR2 sequences are LGHDT and YNNKEL (reference sequence). Trimming pared 7 bases from V and 0 bases from J, leaving 6 bases between. CDR3 loop: CASTSMNTEAFF. The CDR3 DNA reads TGTGCCAGCACATCCATGAACACTGAAGCTTTCTTT.

The chain links TRBV5-4 to TRBJ2-1; a possible D gene is TRBD1 (6 bases). Germline CDR1 is SGHNT and CDR2 is YYREEE (reference sequence). This CDR3 has 16 amino acids. Trimming removed 4 bases from V and 1 base from J, with 15 bases in between. CDR3 residues: CASSRPGVSSYNEQFF. The CDR3 DNA sequence: TGTGCCAGCAGCAGGCCAGGGGTCTCTTCCTACAATGAGCAGTTCTTC. The full variable domain, in which reference TRBV5-4 and TRBJ2-1 provide the parts outside the CDR3, is ETGVTQSPTHLIKTRGQQVTLRCSSQSGHNTVSWYQQALGQGPQFIFQYYREEENGRGNFPPRFSGLQFPNYSSELNVNALELDDSALYLCASSRPGVSSYNEQFFGPGTRLTVL.

The V call is TRBV11-2, the J call TRBJ1-1; the D gene is possibly TRBD1 (5 bases). Germline CDR1 reads SGHAT; CDR2 reads FQNNGV. There are 14 residues in the CDR3. The V end lost 5 bases, the J end lost 7 bases, and 17 bases lay between the germline ends. The CDR3 bases are TGTGCCAGCAGCGGACTAAGAGGGGCGGGTGAAGCTTTCTTT. This encodes CASSGLRGAGEAFF.

V gene TRBV3-1 (or the pseudogene TRBV3-2) combines with J gene TRBJ2-2, with D possibly TRBD1 on 5 matching bases. V lost 5 bases and J 0 bases, leaving 10 bases between the germline ends. This CDR3 has 15 residues. From germline, CDR1 is LGHDT and CDR2 YNNKEL (reference sequence). The CDR3 spells CASSGTGTNTGELFF. CDR3 DNA sequence: TGTGCCAGCAGCGGCACAGGAACGAACACCGGGGAGCTGTTTTTT.

The chain is built from TRBV27 and TRBJ2-1; 7 positions agree with TRBD1. Per germline, CDR1 MNHEY and CDR2 SMNVEV (reference sequence). The J segment lost 11 bases and the V segment lost 7 bases, leaving 17 bases of the junction unmatched. This CDR3 has 15 residues. In nucleotides, the CDR3 is TGTGCCAGCAATATAGGGATCGCCGTCAGGGGGAAGCAGTTCTTC. Translated: CASNIGIAVRGKQFF.

The chain uses TRBV2 and TRBJ1-5; 7 bases are shared with TRBD1. From germline, CDR1 is SNHLY and CDR2 FYNNEI. V was pared by 6 bases and J by 6 bases, with 14 bases of the junction left unmatched. CDR3 size: 16 residues. The CDR3 coding sequence is TGTGCCAGCAGCCCCCAACAGGGGATTTACGGTCAGCCCCAGCATTTT. Its translation: CASSPQQGIYGQPQHF.

The V call is TRBV5-8, the J call TRBJ2-1; 7 nucleotides line up with TRBD2. Germline V gene sequence: CDR1 SGHTS, CDR2 YDEGEE. V shed 1 base and J 7 bases; nucleotides not matched to a gene: 5. This CDR3 contains 14 residues. The CDR3 coding sequence is TGTGCCAGCAGCTTGCTAGCGGTCGTGAATGAGCAGTTCTTC. Translation gives CASSLLAVVNEQFF.

The rearrangement joins TRBV20-1 to TRBJ2-4, with D unclear. This CDR3 has 11 amino acids. Germline assignment: CDR1 DFQATT and CDR2 SNEGSKA (reference sequence). Between the trimmed V and J ends, which lost 0 bases and 6 bases, there was a span of 3 bases. CDR3: CSARDLNIQYF. CDR3 DNA sequence: TGCAGTGCTAGAGACCTAAACATTCAGTACTTC.

The rearrangement uses TRBV5-1 and TRBJ2-5; D might be TRBD1 (5 bases). Per germline, CDR1 SGHRS and CDR2 YFSETQ. Trimming shortened V by 2 bases and J by 5 bases, and 13 bases separated the two germline ends. The CDR3 loop spans 14 amino acids. The CDR3 spells CASSFDSTGETQYF. The DNA for the CDR3 is TGCGCCAGCAGCTTTGACAGTACTGGGGAGACCCAGTACTTC.

The chain uses TRBV24-1 and TRBJ2-2, with TRBD1 as a possible D gene (5 bases). In germline, CDR1 is KGHDR, CDR2 SFDVKD. The CDR3 loop spans 14 amino acids. Trimming stripped 7 bases from V and 4 bases from J, with 12 bases between. CDR3 bases: TGTGCCACCAGGCAGGGTCGTGGCACCGGGGAGCTGTTTTTT. It translates to CATRQGRGTGELFF.

In this sample, this clone turned up a few times. The chain is built from TRBV6-6 and TRBJ1-2, with 7 positions matching TRBD1. V shed 0 bases and J 7 bases; nucleotides not matched to a gene: 5. The CDR3 extends over 14 amino acids. Per germline, CDR1 MNHNY and CDR2 SVGAGI (reference sequence). The DNA of the CDR3 is TGTGCCAGCAGTTACTCGCAGGGGGGTTCTGGCTACACCTTC. This translates into CASSYSQGGSGYTF.

The V and J genes are TRBV6-2 or TRBV6-3 and TRBJ1-1, with a tentative D call TRBD1 (5 bases). Between the trimmed V and J ends, which lost 2 bases and 1 base, there was a span of 14 bases. The CDR3 covers 16 residues. Germline V gives CDR1 MNHEY, CDR2 SVGEGT. For the CDR3, the DNA is TGTGCCAGCAGTTACATGGTGGGGCAGACGAACACTGAAGCTTTCTTT. This codes for CASSYMVGQTNTEAFF.

The genes are TRBV4-1 and TRBJ2-3; possibly TRBD2 for D (7 bases). V was cut by 0 bases and J by 4 bases, with 11 bases left in between. This CDR3 region has 15 residues. The germline V gene encodes CDR1 MGHRA and CDR2 YSYEKL. This chain's CDR3 is CASSQDWGGPDTQYF. The CDR3 nucleotides are TGCGCCAGCAGCCAAGATTGGGGGGGCCCAGATACGCAGTATTTT.

The chain recombines TRBV5-4 with TRBJ2-7; 9 bases match TRBD2. J gave up 3 bases and V 3 bases, and 7 bases lay outside the gene matches. The CDR3 sequence is 15 residues long. Germline V gene lookup returns CDR1 SGHNT and CDR2 YYREEE (reference sequence). The CDR3 region has the DNA TGTGCCAGCAGCTCCGGGACTAGCAAAAACTACGAGCAGTACTTC. Its translation: CASSSGTSKNYEQYF.

This clone was seen just once. V is TRBV9 and J is TRBJ2-7, with D uncertain. From germline, CDR1 is SGDLS and CDR2 YYNGEE. Deletions cut 1 base from V and 1 base from J, with 9 bases between. The CDR3 contains 14 residues. CDR3 amino acids: CASSVIASSYEQYF. In DNA, the CDR3 is TGTGCCAGCAGCGTAATAGCCAGTTCCTACGAGCAGTACTTC. Full variable domain (rest looked up from reference TRBV9 and TRBJ2-7): DSGVTQTPKHLITATGQRVTLRCSPRSGDLSVYWYQQSLDQGLQFLIQYYNGEERAKGNILERFSAQQFPDLHSELNLSSLELGDSALYFCASSVIASSYEQYFGPGTRLTVT.

The chain uses TRBV6-5 and TRBJ2-3; D possibly corresponds to TRBD2 (6 bases). The CDR3 covers 14 residues. CDR1 and CDR2 from the germline V gene are MNHEY and SVGAGI. Trimming pared 6 bases from V and 2 bases from J, leaving 12 bases between. This chain's CDR3 is CASRVGSPTDTQYF. DNA of the CDR3: TGTGCCAGCAGGGTCGGGAGTCCCACAGATACGCAGTATTTT.

J is TRBJ2-7 and V is TRBV19, with D possibly TRBD1 on 6 matching bases. The CDR3 is 15 amino acids. In germline, CDR1 is LNHDA, CDR2 SQIVND (reference sequence). Trimming pared 0 bases from V and 6 bases from J, leaving 15 bases between. CDR3 residues: CASSIDGGRVFEQYF. For the CDR3, the DNA is TGTGCCAGTAGTATAGATGGGGGCAGGGTTTTCGAGCAGTACTTC.

The chain carries TRBV5-1 and TRBJ2-2; D not resolved. Trimming pared 3 bases from V and 1 base from J, leaving 7 bases between. The CDR3 has 14 residues. Germline lookup yields CDR1 SGHRS and CDR2 YFSETQ. The CDR3 reads CASSSRQNTGELFF. DNA for the CDR3: TGCGCCAGCAGCTCCAGACAGAACACCGGGGAGCTGTTTTTT.

This clone appeared once. This chain links TRBV9 with TRBJ1-6; 7 bases are shared with TRBD1. The V gene's germline CDR1 is SGDLS and CDR2 YYNGEE. The CDR3 loop spans 16 amino acids. V lost 4 bases, J lost 6 bases, and 10 bases stayed unmatched. The CDR3 spells CASSLGGDSANSPLHF. In DNA, the CDR3 is TGTGCCAGCAGCCTGGGCGGGGACAGCGCTAATTCACCCCTCCACTTT.

This rearrangement joins TRBV6-5 to TRBJ2-7, with 10 bases matching TRBD1. There are 14 residues in the CDR3. With V trimmed by 7 bases and J by 3 bases, 6 bases remained unmatched. Germline lookup yields CDR1 MNHEY and CDR2 SVGAGI. CDR3 protein: CASTKDRGIYEQYF. CDR3 nucleotide sequence: TGTGCCAGCACCAAGGACAGGGGGATCTACGAGCAGTACTTC.

The chain links TRBV6-5 to TRBJ1-3; TRBD1 is a possible D gene (6 bases). V was trimmed by 4 bases and J by 7 bases, leaving 11 bases between them. CDR3 length: 13 residues. Germline values: CDR1 MNHEY, CDR2 SVGAGI. The CDR3 region is CASSSGVGNTIYF. The CDR3 nucleotides read TGTGCCAGCAGTTCAGGGGTGGGGAACACCATATATTTT.

This chain connects TRBV7-2 to TRBJ1-2; the match to TRBD1 covers 9 bases. Looked up from germline, CDR1 is SGHTA and CDR2 is FQGNSA. The ends lost 4 bases at V and 4 bases at J; junction bases unmatched: 1. The CDR3 contains 13 residues. The DNA for the CDR3 is TGTGCCAGCAGCTCGACAGGGGGCTATGGCTACACCTTC. Translation: CASSSTGGYGYTF.

This chain connects TRBV6-5 to TRBJ2-3; 11 positions agree with TRBD2. The CDR3 has 15 amino acids. V lost 5 bases and J lost 6; bases outside the gene matches: 7. Per germline, CDR1 MNHEY and CDR2 SVGAGI. The CDR3 nucleotides read TGTGCCAGCAGTAACAGACTAGCGGGGCAGGATACGCAGTATTTT. Its translation is CASSNRLAGQDTQYF.